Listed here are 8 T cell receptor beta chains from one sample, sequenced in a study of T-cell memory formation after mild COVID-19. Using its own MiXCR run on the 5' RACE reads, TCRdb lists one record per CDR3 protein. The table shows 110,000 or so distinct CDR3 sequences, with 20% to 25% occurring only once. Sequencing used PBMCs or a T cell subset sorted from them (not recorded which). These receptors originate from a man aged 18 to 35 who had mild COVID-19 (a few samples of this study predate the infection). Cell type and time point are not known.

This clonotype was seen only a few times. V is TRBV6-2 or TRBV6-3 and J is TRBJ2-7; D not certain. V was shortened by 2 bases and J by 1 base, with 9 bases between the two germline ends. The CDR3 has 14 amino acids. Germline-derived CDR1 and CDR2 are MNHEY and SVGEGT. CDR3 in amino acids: CASSYRAMSYEQYF. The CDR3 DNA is TGTGCCAGCAGTTACCGGGCAATGTCCTACGAGCAGTACTTC.

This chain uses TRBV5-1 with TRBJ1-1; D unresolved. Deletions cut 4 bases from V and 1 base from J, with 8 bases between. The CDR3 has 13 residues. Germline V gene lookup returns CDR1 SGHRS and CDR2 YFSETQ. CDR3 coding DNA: TGCGCCAGCAGCCCATACAGGAACACTGAAGCTTTCTTT. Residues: CASSPYRNTEAFF.

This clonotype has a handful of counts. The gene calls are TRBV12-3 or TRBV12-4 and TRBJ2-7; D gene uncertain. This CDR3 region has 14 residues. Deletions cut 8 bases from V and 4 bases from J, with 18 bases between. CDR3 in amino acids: CASSLKAAPYEQYF. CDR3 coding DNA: TGTGCCAGCTCTCTAAAGGCAGCCCCTTACGAGCAGTACTTC.

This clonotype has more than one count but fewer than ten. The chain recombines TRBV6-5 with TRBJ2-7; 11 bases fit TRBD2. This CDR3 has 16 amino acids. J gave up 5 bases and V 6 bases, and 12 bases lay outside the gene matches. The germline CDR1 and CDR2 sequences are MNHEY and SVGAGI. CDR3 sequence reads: CASSPSFSGGAHEQYF. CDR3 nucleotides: TGTGCCAGCAGCCCCTCTTTTAGCGGGGGGGCCCACGAGCAGTACTTC.

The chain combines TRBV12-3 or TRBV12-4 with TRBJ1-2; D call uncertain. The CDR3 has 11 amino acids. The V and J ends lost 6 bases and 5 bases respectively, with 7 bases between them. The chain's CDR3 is CASSVGYGYTF. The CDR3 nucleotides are TGTGCCAGCAGCGTCGGTTATGGCTACACCTTC.

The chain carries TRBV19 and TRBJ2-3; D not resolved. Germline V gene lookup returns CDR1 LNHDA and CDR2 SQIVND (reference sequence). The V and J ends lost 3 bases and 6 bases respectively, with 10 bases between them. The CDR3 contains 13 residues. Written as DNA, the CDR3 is TGTGCCAGTAGTATTAATTCCCCTGATACGCAGTATTTT. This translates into CASSINSPDTQYF.

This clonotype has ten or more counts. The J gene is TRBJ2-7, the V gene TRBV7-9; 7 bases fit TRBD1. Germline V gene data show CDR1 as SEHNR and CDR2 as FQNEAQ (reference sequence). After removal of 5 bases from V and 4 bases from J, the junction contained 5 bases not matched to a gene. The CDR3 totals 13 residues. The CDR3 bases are TGTGCCAGCAGCCCACCGACAGGGTACGAGCAGTACTTC. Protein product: CASSPPTGYEQYF.

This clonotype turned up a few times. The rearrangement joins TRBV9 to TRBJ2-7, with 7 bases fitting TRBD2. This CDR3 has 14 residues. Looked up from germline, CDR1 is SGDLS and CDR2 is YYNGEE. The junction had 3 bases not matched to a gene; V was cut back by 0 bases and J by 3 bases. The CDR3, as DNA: TGTGCCAGCAGCGTAGAGGGCGGGAGCTACGAGCAGTACTTC. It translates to CASSVEGGSYEQYF.